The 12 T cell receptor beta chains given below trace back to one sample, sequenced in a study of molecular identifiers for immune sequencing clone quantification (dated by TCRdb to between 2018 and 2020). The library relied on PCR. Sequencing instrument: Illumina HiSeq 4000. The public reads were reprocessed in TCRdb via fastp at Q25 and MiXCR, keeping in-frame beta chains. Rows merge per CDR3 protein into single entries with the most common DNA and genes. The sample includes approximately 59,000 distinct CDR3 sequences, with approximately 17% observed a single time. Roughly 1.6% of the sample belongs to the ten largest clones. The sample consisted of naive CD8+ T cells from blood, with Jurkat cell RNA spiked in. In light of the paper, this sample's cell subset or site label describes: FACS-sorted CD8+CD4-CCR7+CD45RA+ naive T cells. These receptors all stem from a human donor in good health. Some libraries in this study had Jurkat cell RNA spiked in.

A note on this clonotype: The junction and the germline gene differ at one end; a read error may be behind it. The DNA for the CDR3 is TGTGCCAGCAGCTTAAGACAGCTGCAAGAGACCCGGTACTTC. Translating gives CASSLRQLQETRYF. V gene TRBV7-3 combines with J gene TRBJ2-5, with D perhaps TRBD1 (5 bases). Germline V gene sequence: CDR1 SGHTA, CDR2 FQGTGA. This CDR3 comprises 14 residues.

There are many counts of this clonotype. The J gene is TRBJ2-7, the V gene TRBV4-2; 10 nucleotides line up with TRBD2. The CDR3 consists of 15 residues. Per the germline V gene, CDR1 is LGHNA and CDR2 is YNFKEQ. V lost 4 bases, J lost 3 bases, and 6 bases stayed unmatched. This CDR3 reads CASSPRTSGLYEQYF. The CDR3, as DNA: TGTGCCAGCAGCCCGCGGACTAGCGGCCTCTACGAGCAGTACTTC.

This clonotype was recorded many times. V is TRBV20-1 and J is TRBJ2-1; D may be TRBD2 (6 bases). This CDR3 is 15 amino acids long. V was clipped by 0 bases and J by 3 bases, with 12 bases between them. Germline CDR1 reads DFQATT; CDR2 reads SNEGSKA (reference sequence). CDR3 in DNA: TGCAGTGCTAGAGAACCGGGAGCACACTACAATGAGCAGTTCTTC. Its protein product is CSAREPGAHYNEQFF.

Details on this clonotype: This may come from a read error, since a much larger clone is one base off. The CDR3 region is CASNYSGVEQYF. DNA for the CDR3: TGTGCCAGCAACTACTCAGGGGTCGAGCAGTACTTC. J is TRBJ2-7 and V is TRBV5-3, with D possibly TRBD1 on 6 matching bases. TRBV5-3 is assigned to the ORF class and has an uncertain function. The CDR3 is 12 amino acids. Trimming cost V 8 bases and J 6 bases, with 15 bases left between them.

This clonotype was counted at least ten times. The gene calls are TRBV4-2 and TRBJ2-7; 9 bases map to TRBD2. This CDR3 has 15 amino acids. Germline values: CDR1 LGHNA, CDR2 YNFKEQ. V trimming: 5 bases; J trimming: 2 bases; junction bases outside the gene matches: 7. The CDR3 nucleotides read TGTGCCAGCAGCGGCCCCTCTAGCGGGACCTACGAGCAGTACTTC. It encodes CASSGPSSGTYEQYF.

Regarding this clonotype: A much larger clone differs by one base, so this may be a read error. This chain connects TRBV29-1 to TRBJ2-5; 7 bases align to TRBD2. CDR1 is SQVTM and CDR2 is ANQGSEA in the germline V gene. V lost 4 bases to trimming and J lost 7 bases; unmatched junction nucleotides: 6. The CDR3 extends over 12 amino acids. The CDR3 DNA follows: TGCAGCGTTGGGGCGGGAGCAGTGACCCAGTACTTC. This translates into CSVGAGAVTQYF.

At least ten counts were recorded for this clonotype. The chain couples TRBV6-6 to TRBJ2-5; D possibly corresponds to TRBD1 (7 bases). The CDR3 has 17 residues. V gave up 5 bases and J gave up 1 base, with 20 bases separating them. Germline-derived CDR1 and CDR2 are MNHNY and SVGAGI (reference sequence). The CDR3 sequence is CASSASTGTFGQETQYF. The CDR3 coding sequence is TGTGCCAGCAGTGCGTCGACAGGGACTTTCGGCCAAGAGACCCAGTACTTC.

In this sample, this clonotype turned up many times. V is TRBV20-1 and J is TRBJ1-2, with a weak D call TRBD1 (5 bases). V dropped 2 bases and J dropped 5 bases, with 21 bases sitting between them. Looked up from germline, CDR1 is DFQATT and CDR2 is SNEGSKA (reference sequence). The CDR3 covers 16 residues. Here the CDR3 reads CSARPPQSREPYGYTF. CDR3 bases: TGCAGTGCTAGACCGCCCCAATCCAGGGAACCATATGGCTACACCTTC.

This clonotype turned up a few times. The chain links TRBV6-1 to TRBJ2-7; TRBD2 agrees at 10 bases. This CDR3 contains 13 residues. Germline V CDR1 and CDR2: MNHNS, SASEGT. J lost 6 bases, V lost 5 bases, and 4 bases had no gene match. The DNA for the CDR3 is TGTGCCAGCAGTACTCTAGCGGGAGTCGAGCAGTACTTC. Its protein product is CASSTLAGVEQYF.

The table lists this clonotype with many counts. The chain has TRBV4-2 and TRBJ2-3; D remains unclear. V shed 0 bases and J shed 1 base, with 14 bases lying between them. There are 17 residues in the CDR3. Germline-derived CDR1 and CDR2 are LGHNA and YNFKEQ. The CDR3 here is CASSQESGPTRTDTQYF. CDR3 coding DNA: TGTGCCAGCAGCCAAGAGTCGGGCCCTACGCGCACAGATACGCAGTATTTT.

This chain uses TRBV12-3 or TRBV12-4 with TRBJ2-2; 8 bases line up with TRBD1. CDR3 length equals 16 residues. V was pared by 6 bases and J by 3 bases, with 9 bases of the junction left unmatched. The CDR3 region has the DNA TGTGCCAGCAGGGAAAGGACAGGGTTGTACACCGGGGAGCTGTTTTTT. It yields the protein CASRERTGLYTGELFF.

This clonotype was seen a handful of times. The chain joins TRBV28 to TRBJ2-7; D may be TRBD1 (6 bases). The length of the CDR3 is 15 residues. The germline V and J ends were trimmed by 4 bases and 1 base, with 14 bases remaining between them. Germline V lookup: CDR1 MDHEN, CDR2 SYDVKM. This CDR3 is CASSWDNAGSYEQYF. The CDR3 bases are TGTGCCAGCAGTTGGGACAATGCTGGGTCCTACGAGCAGTACTTC.